What follows are 21 T cell receptor beta chains derived from one specimen sequenced in a study of shared clonotypes between healthy human individuals. TCRdb's copy holds only in-frame clones and misses some; the assay was immunoSEQ multiplex PCR. The repertoire holds about 2 million clones, with 85% to 95% as singletons. Sequencing was done on a sample of naive CD4+ T cells sorted from blood. Subset of the sample: CD45RA+ positively selected. These receptors all stem from a man between 18 and 35 years old in good health.

The chain has TRBV10-1 and TRBJ2-2; a possible D gene is TRBD2 (5 bases). The CDR3 covers 15 residues. Germline CDR1 is WNHNN and CDR2 is SYGVQD (reference sequence). V lost 5 bases to trimming and J lost 1 base, with 11 bases between them. CDR3 DNA sequence: TGCGCCAGCAGTAAAGGACTGCTGAACACCGGGGAGCTGTTTTTT. Its translation is CASSKGLLNTGELFF.

V gene TRBV7-2 combines with J gene TRBJ2-1, with 11 positions matching TRBD2. This CDR3 comprises 16 residues. V lost 5 bases and J lost 3; bases outside the gene matches: 6. From germline, CDR1 is SGHTA and CDR2 FQGNSA. The CDR3: CASSPLAGGLYNEQFF. The CDR3 DNA sequence: TGTGCCAGCAGCCCCTTAGCGGGAGGGCTCTACAATGAGCAGTTCTTC.

This clone appeared once. V is TRBV5-6 and J is TRBJ2-7, with 7 bases aligning to TRBD1. This CDR3 has 14 amino acids. V dropped 5 bases and J dropped 3; count of bases not matched to a gene: 8. Germline V lookup: CDR1 SGHDT, CDR2 YYEEEE. CDR3 in DNA: TGTGCCAGCAGTCGGACGGCAGGGGGCTACGAGCAGTACTTC. Translation: CASSRTAGGYEQYF.

J is TRBJ2-7 and V is TRBV12-2; TRBD2 reflects the table's D call only, with no check against the DNA. TRBV12-2 is a pseudogene locus. This CDR3 comprises 16 residues. CDR3 amino acids: CASRNYPGDPGCEQYF. In nucleotides, the CDR3 is TGTGCAAGTCGCAATTACCCGGGGGACCCTGGATGCGAGCAGTACTTC.

CDR3 sequence reads: CASSSGQTDTQYF. CDR3 DNA: TGTGCCAGCAGCTCAGGACAGACAGATACGCAGTATTTT. V is TRBV11-3 and J is TRBJ2-3; a weak D match, TRBD1 (6 bases). Germline CDR1 and CDR2: SGHNT and YENEEA. This CDR3 spans 13 amino acids. V was clipped by 4 bases and J by 3 bases, with 8 bases between them.

This chain uses TRBV11-2 with TRBJ1-4; 10 bases are a match to TRBD1. This CDR3 comprises 15 residues. V dropped 3 bases and J dropped 8; count of bases not matched to a gene: 6. Germline V CDR1 and CDR2: SGHAT, FQNNGV. As DNA, the CDR3 is TGTGCCAGCAGCTTCGGGTGGGACAGGGGCGAAAAACTGTTTTTT. It specifies CASSFGWDRGEKLFF.

The chain uses TRBV5-1 and TRBJ1-4; weak D call: TRBD1 (5 bases). CDR3 length: 14 amino acids. V was trimmed by 0 bases and J by 8 bases, leaving 11 bases between them. Germline V CDR1 and CDR2: SGHRS, YFSETQ. The CDR3 region has the DNA TGCGCCAGCAGCTTGGGACAGCTTACGGAAAAACTGTTTTTT. Its protein product is CASSLGQLTEKLFF.

V is TRBV5-1 and J is TRBJ2-5; D not certain. The CDR3 runs 15 residues. Trimming removed 0 bases at V and 1 base at J, with 10 bases between. Germline V CDR1 and CDR2: SGHRS, YFSETQ. The CDR3 here is CASSLGSWPQETQYF. For the CDR3, the DNA is TGCGCCAGCAGCTTGGGGAGCTGGCCCCAAGAGACCCAGTACTTC.

The gene calls are TRBV2 and TRBJ2-3; 15 nucleotides align to TRBD2. J lost 1 base, V lost 6 bases, and 5 bases had no gene match. CDR1 and CDR2 from the germline V gene are SNHLY and FYNNEI. This CDR3 has 17 amino acids. In DNA, the CDR3 is TGTGCCAGCAGAAAAGGACTAGCGGGAGGGGGCACAGATACGCAGTATTTT. Amino acids: CASRKGLAGGGTDTQYF.

The gene calls are TRBV7-2 and TRBJ1-6; the match to TRBD1 covers 7 bases. The CDR3 covers 15 residues. Per the germline V gene, CDR1 is SGHTA and CDR2 is FQGNSA. J was trimmed by 6 bases and V by 5 bases; bases with no gene match: 7. CDR3 residues: CASSTQTGSNSPLHF. Here the CDR3 DNA reads TGTGCCAGCAGCACCCAGACAGGGAGTAATTCACCCCTCCACTTT.

The rearrangement links TRBV6-5 to TRBJ2-3; TRBD2 matches 8 bases. Per germline, CDR1 MNHEY and CDR2 SVGAGI. The CDR3 sequence is 14 residues long. J gave up 6 bases and V 6 bases, and 8 bases lay outside the gene matches. The chain's CDR3 is CASSRTPSGDTQYF. CDR3 sequence (DNA): TGTGCCAGCAGCCGAACCCCTAGCGGGGATACGCAGTATTTT.

This chain links TRBV5-6 with TRBJ2-2; a possible D gene is TRBD1 (5 bases). V gave up 3 bases and J gave up 4 bases, with 13 bases separating them. The CDR3 has 15 residues. Germline CDR1 is SGHDT and CDR2 is YYEEEE. CDR3 sequence: CASSSGAYLTGELFF. CDR3 sequence (DNA): TGTGCCAGCAGCTCTGGGGCCTACCTCACCGGGGAGCTGTTTTTT.

The rearrangement links TRBV7-2 to TRBJ1-6; D is unclear. This CDR3 has 12 residues. Trimming removed 1 base at V and 11 bases at J, with 6 bases between. CDR1 SGHTA and CDR2 FQGNSA come from the germline V gene. Here the CDR3 DNA reads TGTGCCAGCAGCTTAGGCGGGACACCCCTCCACTTT. This translates into CASSLGGTPLHF. The full variable domain, with the rest looked up from reference TRBV7-2 and TRBJ1-6, is GAGVSQSPSNKVTEKGKDVELRCDPISGHTALYWYRQSLGQGLEFLIYFQGNSAPDKSGLPSDRFSAERTGGSVSTLTIQRTQQEDSAVYLCASSLGGTPLHFGNGTRLTVT.

This sequence joins TRBV11-2 and TRBJ1-3; D not resolved. CDR1 and CDR2 (germline): SGHAT, FQNNGV. The CDR3 contains 15 residues. The V and J ends lost 7 bases and 1 base respectively, with 14 bases between them. The CDR3 region has the DNA TGTGCCAGCATCCTAAACGGGCCGTCTGGAAACACCATATATTTT. Its protein is CASILNGPSGNTIYF.

V and J are TRBV10-3 and TRBJ2-7; 8 nucleotides line up with TRBD1. This CDR3 has 16 amino acids. Germline V gives CDR1 ENHRY, CDR2 SYGVKD. V trimming: 4 bases; J trimming: 2 bases; junction bases outside the gene matches: 10. The CDR3 loop reads CAISGSTGGATYEQYF. The CDR3 bases are TGTGCCATCAGTGGGTCTACAGGGGGTGCAACCTACGAGCAGTACTTC.

The chain is built from TRBV30 and TRBJ1-5, with D possibly TRBD1 on 5 matching bases. This CDR3 spans 15 amino acids. Germline V gene lookup returns CDR1 GTSNPN and CDR2 SVGIG (reference sequence). Trimming cost V 2 bases and J 1 base, with 12 bases left between them. The CDR3 here is CAWSFPGISNQPQHF. The DNA of the CDR3 is TGTGCCTGGAGTTTCCCAGGGATCAGCAATCAGCCCCAGCATTTT.

The CDR3 is CASKGAGGYEQYF. CDR3 bases: TGTGCCAGCAAAGGGGCGGGAGGCTACGAGCAGTACTTC. V gene TRBV7-2 combines with J gene TRBJ2-7, with 8 bases lining up with TRBD2. V shed 7 bases and J 3 bases; nucleotides not matched to a gene: 5. CDR1 and CDR2 from the germline V gene are SGHTA and FQGNSA. The CDR3 length is 13 residues.

This chain joins TRBV19 and TRBJ2-3, with 7 bases matching TRBD1. Germline V gives CDR1 LNHDA, CDR2 SQIVND (reference sequence). The CDR3 is 15 residues long. V was clipped by 5 bases and J by 1 base; unmatched bases: 6. The CDR3 region is CASSLRDSRTDTQYF. CDR3 coding DNA: TGTGCCAGTAGTCTCCGGGACAGTCGCACAGATACGCAGTATTTT.

The chain couples TRBV29-1 to TRBJ1-1, with D possibly matching TRBD1 (5 bases). CDR3 length: 15 residues. CDR1 and CDR2 (germline): SQVTM, ANQGSEA. The V and J ends lost 6 bases and 4 bases respectively, with 21 bases between them. The CDR3 DNA reads TGCAGCGTAGCTTACTTGGGGCCGGTGGGCACTGAAGCTTTCTTT. It codes for CSVAYLGPVGTEAFF.

The gene calls are TRBV5-1 and TRBJ2-7; D perhaps matches TRBD1 (5 bases). This CDR3 has 14 residues. The V end lost 5 bases, the J end lost 0 bases, and 12 bases lay between the germline ends. The germline CDR1 and CDR2 sequences are SGHRS and YFSETQ. The CDR3 region is CASRLQASSYEQYF. DNA of the CDR3: TGCGCCAGCAGATTACAGGCGAGCTCCTACGAGCAGTACTTC.

In this sample, this clone turned up once. The V and J genes are TRBV29-1 and TRBJ2-1; TRBD2 matches 11 bases. Germline values: CDR1 SQVTM, CDR2 ANQGSEA. The CDR3 totals 15 residues. V lost 7 bases to trimming and J lost 8 bases; unmatched junction nucleotides: 13. CDR3 in amino acids: CSGATSGMGAHEQFF. CDR3 coding DNA: TGCAGCGGGGCGACTAGCGGGATGGGGGCGCATGAGCAGTTCTTC.